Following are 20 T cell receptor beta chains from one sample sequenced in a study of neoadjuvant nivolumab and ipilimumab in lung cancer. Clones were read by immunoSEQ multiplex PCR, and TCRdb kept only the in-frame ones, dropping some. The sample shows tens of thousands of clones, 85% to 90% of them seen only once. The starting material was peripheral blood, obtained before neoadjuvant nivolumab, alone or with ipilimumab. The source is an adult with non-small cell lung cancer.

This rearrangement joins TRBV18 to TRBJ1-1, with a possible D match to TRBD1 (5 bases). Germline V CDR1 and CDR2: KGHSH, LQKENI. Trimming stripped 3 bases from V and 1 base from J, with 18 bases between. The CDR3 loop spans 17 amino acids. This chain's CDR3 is CASSPTTWGVQNTEAFF. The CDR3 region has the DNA TGTGCCAGCTCACCGACCACATGGGGGGTACAGAACACTGAAGCTTTCTTT.

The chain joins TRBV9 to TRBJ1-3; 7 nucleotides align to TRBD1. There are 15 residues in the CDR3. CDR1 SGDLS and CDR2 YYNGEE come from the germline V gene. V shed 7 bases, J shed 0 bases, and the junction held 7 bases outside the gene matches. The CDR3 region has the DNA TGTGCCAGCGGTATTACAGGGGACTCTGGAAACACCATATATTTT. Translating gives CASGITGDSGNTIYF.

In nucleotides, the CDR3 is TGTGCCAGCAGCTTGGGACAGGGGGCGAATCAGCCCCAGCATTTT. This gives the protein CASSLGQGANQPQHF. The V gene is TRBV5-5, the J gene TRBJ1-5; TRBD1 matches 10 bases. With 0 bases clipped from V and 4 bases from J, the junction kept 1 base outside the gene matches. In germline, CDR1 is SGHKS, CDR2 YYEKEE (reference sequence). This CDR3 contains 15 residues.

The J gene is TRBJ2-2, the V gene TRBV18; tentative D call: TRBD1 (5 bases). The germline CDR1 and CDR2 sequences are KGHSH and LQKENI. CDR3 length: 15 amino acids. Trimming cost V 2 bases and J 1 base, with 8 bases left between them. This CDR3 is CASSPVRENTGELFF. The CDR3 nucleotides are TGTGCCAGCTCACCAGTCAGGGAGAACACCGGGGAGCTGTTTTTT. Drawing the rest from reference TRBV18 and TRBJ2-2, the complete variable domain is NAGVMQNPRHLVRRRGQEARLRCSPMKGHSHVYWYRQLPEEGLKFMVYLQKENIIDESGMPKERFSAEFPKEGPSILRIQQVVRGDSAAYFCASSPVRENTGELFFGEGSRLTVL.

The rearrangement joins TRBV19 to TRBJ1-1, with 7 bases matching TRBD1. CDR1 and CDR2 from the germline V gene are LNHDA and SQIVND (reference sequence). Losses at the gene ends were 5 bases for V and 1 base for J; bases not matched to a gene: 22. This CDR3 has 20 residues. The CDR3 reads CASSLSKNGDSRGSNTEAFF. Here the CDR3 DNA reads TGTGCCAGTAGTCTATCGAAGAATGGGGACAGCCGAGGGTCGAACACTGAAGCTTTCTTT.

The CDR3: CASSRTSGSYNEQFF. In DNA form, the CDR3 reads TGTGCCAGCAGCCGCACTAGCGGGTCCTACAATGAGCAGTTCTTC. This chain connects TRBV7-8 to TRBJ2-1; 9 bases agree with TRBD2. V was pared by 5 bases and J by 1 base, with 3 bases of the junction left unmatched. The CDR3 has 15 residues. The germline V gene has CDR1 SGHVS and CDR2 FQNEAQ.

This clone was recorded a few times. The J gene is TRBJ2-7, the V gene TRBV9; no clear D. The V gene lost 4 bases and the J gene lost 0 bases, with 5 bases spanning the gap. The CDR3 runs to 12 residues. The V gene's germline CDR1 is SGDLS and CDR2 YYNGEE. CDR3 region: CASSPSSYEQYF. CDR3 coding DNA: TGTGCCAGCAGCCCGAGCTCCTACGAGCAGTACTTC.

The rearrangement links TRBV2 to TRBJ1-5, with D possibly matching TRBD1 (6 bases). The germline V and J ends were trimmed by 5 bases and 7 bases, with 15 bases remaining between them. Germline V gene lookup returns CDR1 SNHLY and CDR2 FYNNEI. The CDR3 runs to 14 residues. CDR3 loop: CASSWGGRGQPQHF. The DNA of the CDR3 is TGTGCCAGCAGTTGGGGGGGGCGCGGACAGCCCCAGCATTTT. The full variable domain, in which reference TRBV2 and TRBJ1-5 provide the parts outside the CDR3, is EPEVTQTPSHQVTQMGQEVILRCVPISNHLYFYWYRQILGQKVEFLVSFYNNEISEKSEIFDDQFSVERPDGSNFTLKIRSTKLEDSAMYFCASSWGGRGQPQHFGDGTRLSIL.

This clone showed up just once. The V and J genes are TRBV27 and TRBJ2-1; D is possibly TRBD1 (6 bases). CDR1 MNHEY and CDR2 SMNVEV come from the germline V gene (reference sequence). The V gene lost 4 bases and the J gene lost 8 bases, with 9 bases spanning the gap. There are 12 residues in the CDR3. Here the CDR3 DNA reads TGTGCCAGCAGTTGGGGGCCTTATGAGCAGTTCTTC. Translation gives CASSWGPYEQFF.

CDR3 DNA: TGTGCCAGCAGTCGGCTAGCGGAGACCTACGAGCAGTACTTC. This gives the protein CASSRLAETYEQYF. The V and J genes are TRBV25-1 and TRBJ2-7, with TRBD2 matching over 7 bases. There are 14 residues in the CDR3. Trimming at V came to 5 bases and at J to 2 bases, leaving 6 bases not matched to a gene. From germline, CDR1 is MGHDK and CDR2 SYGVNS.

In nucleotides, the CDR3 is TGTGCCAGCAGCCAAGATTCAGGGGGCGCGTTCACTGAAGCTTTCTTT. Amino acids: CASSQDSGGAFTEAFF. The chain links TRBV4-2 to TRBJ1-1; TRBD1 aligns across 8 bases. Losses at the gene ends were 0 bases for V and 4 bases for J; bases not matched to a gene: 7. Germline V gene data show CDR1 as LGHNA and CDR2 as YNFKEQ. The CDR3 is made up of 16 amino acids.

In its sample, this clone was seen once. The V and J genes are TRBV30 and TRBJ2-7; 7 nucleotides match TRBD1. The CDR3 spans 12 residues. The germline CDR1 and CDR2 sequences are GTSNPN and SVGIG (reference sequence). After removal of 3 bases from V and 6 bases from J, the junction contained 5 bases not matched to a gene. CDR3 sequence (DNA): TGTGCCTGGAGCGTTAACAGGGGCGAGCAGTACTTC. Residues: CAWSVNRGEQYF.

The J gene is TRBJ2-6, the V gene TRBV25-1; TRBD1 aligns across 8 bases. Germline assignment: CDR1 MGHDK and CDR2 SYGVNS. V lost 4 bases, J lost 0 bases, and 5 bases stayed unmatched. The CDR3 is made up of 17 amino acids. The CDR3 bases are TGTGCCAGCAGTGCCGGACAGGGCCACTCTGGGGCCAACGTCCTGACTTTC. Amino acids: CASSAGQGHSGANVLTF.

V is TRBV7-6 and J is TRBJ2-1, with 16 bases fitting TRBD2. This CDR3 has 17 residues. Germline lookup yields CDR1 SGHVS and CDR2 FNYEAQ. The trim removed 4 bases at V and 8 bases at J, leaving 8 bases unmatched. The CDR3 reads CASSSGTSGRGRDEQFF. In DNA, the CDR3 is TGTGCCAGCAGCTCGGGGACTAGCGGGAGGGGTAGGGATGAGCAGTTCTTC.

The CDR3 coding sequence is TGTGCCAGCAATACAGAAATTTATAGCAATCAGCCCCAGCATTTT. Residues: CASNTEIYSNQPQHF. J is TRBJ1-5 and V is TRBV6-5, with D unclear. Trimming removed 7 bases from V and 0 bases from J, with 13 bases in between. The V gene's germline CDR1 is MNHEY and CDR2 SVGAGI. The CDR3 has 15 amino acids.

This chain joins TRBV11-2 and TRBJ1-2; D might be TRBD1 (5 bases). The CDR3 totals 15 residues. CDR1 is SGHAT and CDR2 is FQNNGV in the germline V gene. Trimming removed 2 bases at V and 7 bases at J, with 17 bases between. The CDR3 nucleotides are TGTGCCAGCAGCTTAAGAGGCAGGGCGGGGGGTGGCTACACCTTC. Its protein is CASSLRGRAGGGYTF.

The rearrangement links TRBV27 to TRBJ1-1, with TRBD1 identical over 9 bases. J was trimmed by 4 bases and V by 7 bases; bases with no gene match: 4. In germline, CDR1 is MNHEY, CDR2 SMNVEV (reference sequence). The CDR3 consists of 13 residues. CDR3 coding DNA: TGTGCCAGCACCTTGACAGGGGGCACTGAAGCTTTCTTT. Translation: CASTLTGGTEAFF.

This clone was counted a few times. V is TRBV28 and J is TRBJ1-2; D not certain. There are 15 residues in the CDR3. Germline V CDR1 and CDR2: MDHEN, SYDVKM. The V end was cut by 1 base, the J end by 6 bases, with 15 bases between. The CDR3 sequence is CASSLYPAYGNGYTF. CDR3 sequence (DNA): TGTGCCAGCAGTTTATACCCGGCATACGGTAATGGCTACACCTTC.

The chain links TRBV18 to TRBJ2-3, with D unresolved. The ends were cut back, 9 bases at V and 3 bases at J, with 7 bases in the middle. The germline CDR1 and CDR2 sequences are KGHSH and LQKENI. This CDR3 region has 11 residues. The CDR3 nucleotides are TGTGCCAGTCGCCGTACAGATACGCAGTATTTT. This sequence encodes CASRRTDTQYF.

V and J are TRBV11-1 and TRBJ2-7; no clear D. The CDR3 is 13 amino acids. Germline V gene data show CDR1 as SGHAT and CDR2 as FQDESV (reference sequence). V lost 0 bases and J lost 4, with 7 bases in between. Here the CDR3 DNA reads TGTGCCAGCAGCTTAGCGGGCAGATACGAGCAGTACTTC. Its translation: CASSLAGRYEQYF.